Presented here are 26 T cell receptor beta chains from one specimen sequenced in a study of Ad26.COV2.S vaccination and SARS-CoV-2 variants. Sample treatment: over 15 received Ad26.COV2.S at low or high dose, single or two shots; 5 received placebo; per-sample allocation not given. Repertoires come from day 63 after the first vaccine or placebo injection. Clones were read by immunoSEQ multiplex PCR, and TCRdb kept only the in-frame ones, dropping some. Here the sample spans over 400,000 clones, about 90% being singletons. Sample: peripheral blood, taken in a trial of Ad26.COV2.S vaccine versus placebo. Every receptor here comes from a person aged 18-65 years who received the Ad26.COV2.S COVID-19 vaccine or a placebo.

The V and J genes are TRBV15 and TRBJ1-5, with a weak D call TRBD1 (5 bases). V gave up 1 base and J gave up 5 bases, with 9 bases separating them. The CDR3 is 14 residues long. Germline V lookup: CDR1 LNHNV, CDR2 YYDKDF (reference sequence). The CDR3 reads CATSRARQYQPQHF. The CDR3 region has the DNA TGTGCCACCAGCAGAGCGAGACAGTATCAGCCCCAGCATTTT.

This chain joins TRBV4-3 and TRBJ2-1; a possible D gene is TRBD1 (5 bases). This CDR3 is built from 15 residues. Trimming stripped 4 bases from V and 6 bases from J, with 16 bases between. The germline gives CDR1 LGHNA, CDR2 YSLEER. CDR3 sequence (DNA): TGCGCCAGCAGCCTAAGCCCGACAGCCGTCAATGAGCAGTTCTTC. This translates into CASSLSPTAVNEQFF.

The rearrangement joins TRBV27 to TRBJ1-2, with 11 positions matching TRBD1. V shed 5 bases and J 4 bases; nucleotides not matched to a gene: 6. Per germline, CDR1 MNHEY and CDR2 SMNVEV (reference sequence). The CDR3 is 15 amino acids. The CDR3 nucleotides read TGTGCCAGCAGTCCAGGGACAGGGGGGACCTATGGCTACACCTTC. This codes for CASSPGTGGTYGYTF.

J is TRBJ1-1 and V is TRBV5-5; tentative D call: TRBD1 (5 bases). The V gene's germline CDR1 is SGHKS and CDR2 YYEKEE (reference sequence). V gave up 2 bases and J gave up 1 base, with 15 bases separating them. This CDR3 comprises 16 residues. This CDR3 reads CASSFPVWGRNTEAFF. In DNA form, the CDR3 reads TGTGCCAGCAGCTTTCCGGTTTGGGGGAGGAACACTGAAGCTTTCTTT.

The chain's CDR3 is CASSLIPSQETQYF. The CDR3 DNA is TGTGCCAGCAGCTTAATCCCGAGCCAAGAGACCCAGTACTTC. The chain has TRBV7-9 and TRBJ2-5; D unclear. The CDR3 covers 14 residues. CDR1 SEHNR and CDR2 FQNEAQ come from the germline V gene (reference sequence). Trimming pared 2 bases from V and 1 base from J, leaving 8 bases between.

CDR3 bases: TGTGCCAGCAGCCCCGACAGGCCGACGTCTAACTATGGCTACACCTTC. The encoded protein is CASSPDRPTSNYGYTF. The rearrangement uses TRBV7-9 and TRBJ1-2; D possibly corresponds to TRBD1 (6 bases). Germline CDR1 is SEHNR and CDR2 is FQNEAQ (reference sequence). The CDR3 spans 16 residues. V was pared by 5 bases and J by 0 bases, with 16 bases between.

This clone was seen just once. V is TRBV14 and J is TRBJ1-5; D is unresolved. The CDR3 sequence is 13 residues long. The germline V gene has CDR1 SGHDN and CDR2 FVKESK. With 0 bases removed from V and 7 bases from J, the gap between germline ends came to 7 bases. CDR3 sequence: CASSQDGAQPQHF. For the CDR3, the DNA is TGTGCCAGCAGCCAAGATGGAGCGCAGCCCCAGCATTTT.

This clone was counted a single time. The V and J genes are TRBV6-2 or TRBV6-3 and TRBJ1-3; D unresolved. From germline, CDR1 is MNHEY and CDR2 SVGEGT. The CDR3 consists of 12 residues. The V end lost 0 bases, the J end lost 10 bases, and 7 bases lay between the germline ends. CDR3 DNA: TGTGCCAGCAGTTACTCTCGGGGAACCATATATTTT. It specifies CASSYSRGTIYF.

Worth noting for this clone: Other DNA sequences in this specimen translate into the identical CDR3. The chain is built from TRBV7-2 and TRBJ2-2, with D unclear. V lost 5 bases and J lost 2, with 6 bases in between. Germline lookup yields CDR1 SGHTA and CDR2 FQGNSA. This CDR3 spans 13 amino acids. In nucleotides, the CDR3 is TGTGCCAGCAGCACACCTAACACCGGGGAGCTGTTTTTT. Its protein is CASSTPNTGELFF.

The rearrangement joins TRBV11-2 to TRBJ2-7; D is tentatively TRBD1 or TRBD2 (5 bases each). Trimming left V 11 bases short and J 1 base short, with 18 bases between. The CDR3 spans 14 residues. Germline V gives CDR1 SGHAT, CDR2 FQNNGV. The CDR3 nucleotides are TGTGCCGGGAGCCTGGTTGGGGGATCCTACGAGCAGTACTTC. Translated: CAGSLVGGSYEQYF.

The chain has TRBV7-2 and TRBJ1-6; TRBD1 matches at 9 bases. V trimming: 8 bases; J trimming: 13 bases; junction bases outside the gene matches: 15. CDR1 is SGHTA and CDR2 is FQGNSA in the germline V gene. The CDR3 loop spans 15 amino acids. CDR3 residues: CASLTEIRTGVPLHF. CDR3 nucleotide sequence: TGTGCCAGCTTAACTGAAATTAGGACAGGGGTCCCCCTCCACTTT.

This clone has more than one count but fewer than ten. The chain has TRBV7-9 and TRBJ1-1; no definite D call. The CDR3 runs 13 residues. Germline V lookup: CDR1 SEHNR, CDR2 FQNEAQ (reference sequence). V shed 5 bases and J shed 0 bases, with 7 bases lying between them. CDR3 loop: CASSPNLNTEAFF. CDR3 DNA sequence: TGTGCCAGCAGCCCCAATTTGAACACTGAAGCTTTCTTT.

V is TRBV6-2 or TRBV6-3 and J is TRBJ2-1; no clear D gene. This CDR3 is 16 amino acids long. Per germline, CDR1 MNHEY and CDR2 SVGEGT. V was pared by 2 bases and J by 0 bases, with 11 bases between. DNA for the CDR3: TGTGCCAGCAGTTACAACGGGTTGAGCTCCTACAATGAGCAGTTCTTC. As protein: CASSYNGLSSYNEQFF.

V gene TRBV4-1 combines with J gene TRBJ1-1; 8 positions agree with TRBD1. The CDR3 covers 17 residues. The germline gives CDR1 MGHRA, CDR2 YSYEKL. V shed 5 bases and J 3 bases; nucleotides not matched to a gene: 14. CDR3 sequence reads: CASSSSGRGRRDTEAFF. CDR3 sequence (DNA): TGCGCCAGCAGCAGCTCGGGCAGGGGGCGACGGGACACTGAAGCTTTCTTT.

The chain employs TRBV5-5 and TRBJ2-3; no definite D call. This CDR3 contains 12 residues. CDR1 and CDR2 (germline): SGHKS, YYEKEE (reference sequence). The V gene lost 0 bases and the J gene lost 6 bases, with 5 bases spanning the gap. CDR3 amino acids: CASSLVGDTQYF. As DNA, the CDR3 is TGTGCCAGCAGCTTGGTCGGCGATACGCAGTATTTT. Using reference TRBV5-5 and TRBJ2-3 for the parts outside the CDR3, the full variable domain is DAGVTQSPTHLIKTRGQQVTLRCSPISGHKSVSWYQQVLGQGPQFIFQYYEKEERGRGNFPDRFSARQFPNYSSELNVNALLLGDSALYLCASSLVGDTQYFGPGTRLTVL.

The chain has TRBV7-9 and TRBJ2-4; D is undetermined. The V gene lost 1 base and the J gene lost 2 bases, with 15 bases spanning the gap. Looked up from germline, CDR1 is SEHNR and CDR2 is FQNEAQ (reference sequence). The CDR3 has 17 residues. The CDR3 DNA is TGTGCCAGCAGCTTAGACTTACCCTTTAGGCCCAAAAACATTCAGTACTTC. Amino acids: CASSLDLPFRPKNIQYF. The whole variable domain, filled in from reference TRBV7-9 and TRBJ2-4, reads DTGVSQNPRHKITKRGQNVTFRCDPISEHNRLYWYRQTLGQGPEFLTYFQNEAQLEKSRLLSDRFSAERPKGSFSTLEIQRTEQGDSAMYLCASSLDLPFRPKNIQYFGAGTRLSVL.

This clone was observed many times. The chain employs TRBV2 and TRBJ2-6; D not resolved. CDR1 SNHLY and CDR2 FYNNEI come from the germline V gene. V was shortened by 4 bases and J by 0 bases, with 16 bases between the two germline ends. The CDR3 extends over 18 amino acids. CDR3 protein: CASSATPGSHSGANVLTF. The CDR3 coding sequence is TGTGCCAGCAGTGCAACCCCCGGGTCCCACTCTGGGGCCAACGTCCTGACTTTC.

The chain is built from TRBV4-3 and TRBJ2-7, with 8 bases that match TRBD2. V gave up 4 bases and J gave up 2 bases; unmatched junction bases: 7. The CDR3 totals 15 residues. Germline V gene lookup returns CDR1 LGHNA and CDR2 YSLEER. The CDR3 loop is CASSLGTSGAYEQYF. Here the CDR3 DNA reads TGCGCCAGCAGCCTAGGTACTAGCGGAGCCTACGAGCAGTACTTC.

The rearrangement links TRBV18 to TRBJ2-5; 11 bases line up with TRBD2. CDR1 and CDR2 from the germline V gene are KGHSH and LQKENI. The CDR3 runs 16 residues. V was pared by 5 bases and J by 2 bases, with 7 bases of the junction left unmatched. The CDR3 sequence is CASSSFLAGGQETQYF. In DNA form, the CDR3 reads TGTGCCAGCTCATCCTTCCTAGCGGGGGGACAAGAGACCCAGTACTTC.

The rearrangement links TRBV7-2 to TRBJ1-1; no firm D call. Per the germline V gene, CDR1 is SGHTA and CDR2 is FQGNSA. Trimming removed 1 base at V and 3 bases at J, with 9 bases between. This CDR3 contains 14 residues. The CDR3 is CASSLGTWDTEAFF. The CDR3 DNA is TGTGCCAGCAGCTTAGGGACGTGGGACACTGAAGCTTTCTTT.

V usage is TRBV19 and J usage is TRBJ2-1; 13 bases are shared with TRBD2. The CDR3 runs to 15 residues. Germline V gene lookup returns CDR1 LNHDA and CDR2 SQIVND (reference sequence). V lost 6 bases and J lost 4; bases outside the gene matches: 3. The CDR3 nucleotides read TGTGCCAGTAGCCGGACTAGCGGGGGATACAATGAGCAGTTCTTC. It translates to CASSRTSGGYNEQFF.

This rearrangement joins TRBV9 to TRBJ2-3; D not certain. The CDR3 totals 15 residues. Germline V lookup: CDR1 SGDLS, CDR2 YYNGEE. The germline V and J ends were trimmed by 0 bases and 3 bases, with 11 bases remaining between them. This CDR3 reads CASSVEALGTDTQYF. CDR3 in DNA: TGTGCCAGCAGCGTAGAAGCTCTTGGTACAGATACGCAGTATTTT.

The chain carries TRBV28 and TRBJ2-7, with a possible D match to TRBD1 (5 bases). Germline V CDR1 and CDR2: MDHEN, SYDVKM. The CDR3 is 16 residues long. The V end lost 5 bases, the J end lost 1 base, and 18 bases lay between the germline ends. CDR3 protein: CASSPSAGFTSYEQYF. The CDR3 bases are TGTGCCAGCAGTCCCTCGGCAGGGTTCACTTCCTACGAGCAGTACTTC.

V usage is TRBV29-1 and J usage is TRBJ2-3; TRBD2 matches 10 bases. This CDR3 comprises 13 residues. V was clipped by 8 bases and J by 11 bases; unmatched bases: 13. CDR1 is SQVTM and CDR2 is ANQGSEA in the germline V gene. DNA of the CDR3: TGCAGCCTCTATACTAGCGGGGAAGTGGGGCAGTATTTT. This sequence encodes CSLYTSGEVGQYF.

The gene calls are TRBV7-2 and TRBJ2-2; 11 bases fit TRBD2. In germline, CDR1 is SGHTA, CDR2 FQGNSA. V lost 8 bases, J lost 1 base, and 9 bases stayed unmatched. The CDR3 consists of 17 residues. The CDR3 sequence is CASGRASGGQNTGELFF. The CDR3 DNA follows: TGTGCCAGCGGAAGGGCTAGCGGGGGGCAGAACACCGGGGAGCTGTTTTTT.

In this sample, this clone turned up once. The V gene is TRBV29-1, the J gene TRBJ2-5; D gene uncertain. CDR1 is SQVTM, CDR2 ANQGSEA, per germline. V was trimmed by 7 bases and J by 9 bases, leaving 12 bases between them. This CDR3 contains 10 residues. CDR3 in amino acids: CSGQDESQYF. Here the CDR3 DNA reads TGCAGCGGCCAGGATGAGTCCCAGTACTTC.